This T cell receptor beta chain originates from a study of shared clonotypes between healthy human individuals (dated by TCRdb to 2018 to 2021). With regard to the full study: A few men and a couple of women, aged 18 to 49 years, made up the cohort. Per donor, leukapheresis produced somewhere between about 0.85 and 10 billion PBMCs. Per donor, three plates each were used for CD4 naive and CD4 memory, two for CD8 naive, and one for CD8 memory. To estimate repertoire size and how much clonotypes are shared between individuals, the study performed deep sequencing of blood TCR repertoires from a few healthy adults. Libraries were prepared and TCR repertoires were sequenced by different laboratories using diverse techniques, in order to increase sequencing depth and limit assay-specific biases.

Study-wide conclusions, independent of this receptor: Even with the large sequencing depth, rarefaction of the sorted-subset datasets indicated that sequencing was incomplete. Sampling was limited to blood, and TCR repertoires in tissue likely differ from TCR repertoires in blood. Because the study included a small number of donors, the genetic and exposure-history diversity represented was limited. Larger estimated clonotype richness was generally found for naive subsets than for memory subsets. Based on pairwise subsampling, the degree of clonotype sharing among donors was expected to be affected by sequencing depth. Higher generation probabilities were observed for clonotypes shared by all four sorted-subset donors than for non-shared clonotypes. When several donors were compared, the shared fraction of clonotypes was about 5% for naive CD4, approximately 3.5% for naive CD8, 2.3% for memory CD4, and around 0.4% for memory CD8.

The donors were healthy, HIV-negative adults with no recently reported acute infections or vaccinations. Only Caucasian adults living in Nashville, Tennessee, USA were represented among the donors. CD4+ T cells were enriched through magnetic negative selection, after which naive cells were positively selected on CD45RA and the remaining negative fraction served as the memory subset. Blood was collected by leukapheresis, and PBMCs were isolated by Ficoll-Histopaque density gradient centrifugation and then cryopreserved in liquid nitrogen vapor phase. Analytical flow cytometry was used to check the purity and quantity of every magnetically sorted T cell population. From each sorted fraction, genomic DNA was isolated and quantified by UV absorbance on a Nanodrop 2000c. The germline V gene provides CDR1 SGHVS and CDR2 FQNEAQ. Reading from cysteine to phenylalanine, the CDR3 counts 17 amino acids. Only the CDR3 region is kept as DNA, spanning 51 bases read in frame from base 1. Trimming removed 0 bases from V and 0 bases from J, leaving 15 bases between the germline ends.

Remarks on this clone: The antigen it recognizes is unknown. The record has no base qualities; no much larger clone is one base away.

TCR CDR3 regions were amplified from genomic DNA by multiplex PCR using the deep immunoSEQ assay. Genomic DNA extracted from each cell subset was distributed evenly over all wells of several immunoSEQ 96-well plates, and each plate served as one replicate. Each replicate PCR for sorted subsets received around 0.2 ug genomic DNA, equal to about 30,000 T cell genomes. Purified libraries were quantified with a Qubit 3.0 fluorometer, sized on a Bioanalyzer 2100, and re-quantified with the KAPA Library Quantification kit. Every immunoSEQ 96-well plate was sequenced on a separate single-read 150-cycle Illumina NextSeq 550 flow cell. Turning to the authors' computational methods: Because the immunoSEQ output held only junctional sequences and lacked quality scores, the filtering could not match the filtering applied to full-length reads. Sequences were annotated with PyIR, a Python wrapper for IgBLAST v1.9, using IMGT germline references to assign V/J genes and CDR3. Reads were filtered out if the reads had weak V/J assignments (E-value above 1e-6), no CDR3, stop codons, out-of-frame junctions, or ambiguous translated residues. V3J clonotypes were defined as sequences sharing the same inferred V gene, J gene, and CDR3 amino acid sequence. Percentage overlap between repertoires was calculated by dividing the number of shared unique clonotypes by the size of the smaller repertoire. RTK rarefaction, the Chao1 estimator, and Recon v2.1 estimates of unobserved clonotypes were used to assess repertoire richness. Generation probabilities were computed with OLGA for all TCRbeta clonotypes obtained by the gDNA method from several donors. The table comes from immuneACCESS by way of TCRdb, which keeps in-frame sequences with V and J called. Part of the clones is missing from these tables; in studies checked, under half for an unresolved V gene and the rest for unknown reasons. The V and J calls and clone size are taken from that table; D and trimming were inferred from the DNA. The sample yields 800,000 to 1,200,000 clones; 70% to 80% were counted once. The top ten clonotypes cover approximately 0.56% of the sample.

This sequence originates from a man younger than 35 in good health. Some clones in this sample may be carry-over from other donors' samples. The chain couples TRBV7-8 to TRBJ2-7, with the D call tentatively TRBD1 or TRBD2, each fitting 5 bases. Input material: memory CD4+ T cells from PBMCs. Read against the paper, the sample's cell subset or site label means: CD45RA-negative fraction. For the CDR3, the sequence is CASSLALSRDLSYEQYF. Read as DNA, the sequence is TGTGCCAGCAGCTTAGCGCTTTCCAGGGACCTCTCCTACGAGCAGTACTTC.